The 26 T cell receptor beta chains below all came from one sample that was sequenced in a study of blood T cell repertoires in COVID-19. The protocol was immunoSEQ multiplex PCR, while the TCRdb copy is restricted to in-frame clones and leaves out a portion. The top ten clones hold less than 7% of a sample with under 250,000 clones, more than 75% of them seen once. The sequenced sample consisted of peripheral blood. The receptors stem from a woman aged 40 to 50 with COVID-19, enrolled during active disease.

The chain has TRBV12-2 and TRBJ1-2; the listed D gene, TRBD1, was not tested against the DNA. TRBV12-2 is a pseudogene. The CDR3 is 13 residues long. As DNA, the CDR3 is TGTGCAAGTCGCTTAGGACTGGGGCATGGCTACACCTTC. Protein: CASRLGLGHGYTF.

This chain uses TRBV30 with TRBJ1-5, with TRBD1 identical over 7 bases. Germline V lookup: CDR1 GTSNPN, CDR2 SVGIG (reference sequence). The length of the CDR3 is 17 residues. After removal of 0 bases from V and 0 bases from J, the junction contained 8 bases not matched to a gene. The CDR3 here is CAWSVSGTVYSNQPQHF. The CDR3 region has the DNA TGTGCCTGGAGTGTGTCTGGGACAGTGTATAGCAATCAGCCCCAGCATTTT.

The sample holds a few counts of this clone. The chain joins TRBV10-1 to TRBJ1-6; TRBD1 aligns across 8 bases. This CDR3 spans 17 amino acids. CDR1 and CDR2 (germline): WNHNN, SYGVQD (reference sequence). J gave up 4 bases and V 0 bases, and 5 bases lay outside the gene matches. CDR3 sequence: CASSESGTGAYNSPLHF. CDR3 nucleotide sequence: TGCGCCAGCAGTGAGTCTGGGACAGGAGCATATAATTCACCCCTCCACTTT.

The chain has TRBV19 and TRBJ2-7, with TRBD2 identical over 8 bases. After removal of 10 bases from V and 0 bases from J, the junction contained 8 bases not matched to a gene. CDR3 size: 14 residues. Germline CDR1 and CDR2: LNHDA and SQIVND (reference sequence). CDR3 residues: CATSRREVSYEQYF. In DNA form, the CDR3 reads TGTGCCACCTCAAGGCGGGAGGTCTCCTACGAGCAGTACTTC. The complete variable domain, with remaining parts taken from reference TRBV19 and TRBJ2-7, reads DGGITQSPKYLFRKEGQNVTLSCEQNLNHDAMYWYRQDPGQGLRLIYYSQIVNDFQKGDIAEGYSVSREKKESFPLTVTSAQKNPTAFYLCATSRREVSYEQYFGPGTRLTVT.

This CDR3 reads CASSFRDSPAKYF. In nucleotides, the CDR3 is TGTGCCAGCAGCTTTAGGGACAGTCCTGCCAAGTACTTC. The chain is built from TRBV7-9 and TRBJ2-7; 7 bases line up with TRBD1. Germline-derived CDR1 and CDR2 are SEHNR and FQNEAQ (reference sequence). This CDR3 has 13 residues. V shed 3 bases and J 11 bases; nucleotides not matched to a gene: 10.

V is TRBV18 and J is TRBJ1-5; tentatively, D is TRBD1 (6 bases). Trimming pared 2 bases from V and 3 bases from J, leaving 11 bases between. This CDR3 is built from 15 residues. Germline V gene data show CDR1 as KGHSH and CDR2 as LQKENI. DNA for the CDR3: TGTGCCAGCTCACCAATCGGGGGGGCCAATCAGCCCCAGCATTTT. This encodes CASSPIGGANQPQHF.

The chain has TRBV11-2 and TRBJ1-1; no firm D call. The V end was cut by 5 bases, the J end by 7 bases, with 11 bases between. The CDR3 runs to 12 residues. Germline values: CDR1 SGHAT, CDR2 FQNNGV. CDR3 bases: TGTGCCAGCAGCGCTCCTGCGAATGAAGCTTTCTTT. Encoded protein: CASSAPANEAFF.

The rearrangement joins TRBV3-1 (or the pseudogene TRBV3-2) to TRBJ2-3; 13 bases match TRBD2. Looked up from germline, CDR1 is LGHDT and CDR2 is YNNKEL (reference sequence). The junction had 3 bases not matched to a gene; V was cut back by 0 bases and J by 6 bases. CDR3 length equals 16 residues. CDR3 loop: CASSQEGLAGRDTQYF. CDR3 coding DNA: TGTGCCAGCAGCCAAGAGGGACTAGCGGGGAGGGATACGCAGTATTTT.

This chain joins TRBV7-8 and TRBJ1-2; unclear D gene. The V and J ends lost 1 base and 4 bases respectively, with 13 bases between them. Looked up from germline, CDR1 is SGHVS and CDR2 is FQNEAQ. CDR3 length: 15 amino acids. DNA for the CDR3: TGTGCCAGCAGCTTAGTTCAGGAGGCGGCCTATGGCTACACCTTC. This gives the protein CASSLVQEAAYGYTF.

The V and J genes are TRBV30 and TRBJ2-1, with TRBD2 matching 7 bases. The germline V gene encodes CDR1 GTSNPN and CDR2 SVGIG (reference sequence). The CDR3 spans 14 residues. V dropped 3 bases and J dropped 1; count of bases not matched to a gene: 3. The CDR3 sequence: CAWRRGGSYNEQFF. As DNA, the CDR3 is TGTGCCTGGAGACGCGGGGGTTCCTACAATGAGCAGTTCTTC.

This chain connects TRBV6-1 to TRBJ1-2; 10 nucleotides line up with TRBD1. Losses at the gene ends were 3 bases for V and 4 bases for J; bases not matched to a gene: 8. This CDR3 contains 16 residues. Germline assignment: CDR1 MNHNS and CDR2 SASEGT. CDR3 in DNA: TGTGCCAGCAGTGAGAGGCCGGGACAGGGGCCCTATGGCTACACCTTC. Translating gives CASSERPGQGPYGYTF.

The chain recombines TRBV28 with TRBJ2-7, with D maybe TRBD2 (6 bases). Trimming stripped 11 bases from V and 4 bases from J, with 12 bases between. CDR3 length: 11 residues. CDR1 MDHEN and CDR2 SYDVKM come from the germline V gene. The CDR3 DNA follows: TGTGCCGCCCGGGGGAGATACGAGCAGTACTTC. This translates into CAARGRYEQYF.

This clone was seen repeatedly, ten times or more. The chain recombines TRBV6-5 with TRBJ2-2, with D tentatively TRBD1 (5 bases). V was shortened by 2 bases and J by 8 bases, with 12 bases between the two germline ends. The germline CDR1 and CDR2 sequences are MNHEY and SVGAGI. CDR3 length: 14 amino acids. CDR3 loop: CASSYGPGFGELFF. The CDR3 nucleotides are TGTGCCAGCAGTTACGGGCCAGGGTTTGGGGAGCTGTTTTTT.

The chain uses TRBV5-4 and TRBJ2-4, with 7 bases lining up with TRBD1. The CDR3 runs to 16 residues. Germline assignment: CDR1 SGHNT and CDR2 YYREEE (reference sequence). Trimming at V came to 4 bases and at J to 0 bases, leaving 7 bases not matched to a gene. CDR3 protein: CASSPGQTLAKNIQYF. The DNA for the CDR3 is TGTGCCAGCAGCCCGGGACAGACTCTAGCCAAAAACATTCAGTACTTC.

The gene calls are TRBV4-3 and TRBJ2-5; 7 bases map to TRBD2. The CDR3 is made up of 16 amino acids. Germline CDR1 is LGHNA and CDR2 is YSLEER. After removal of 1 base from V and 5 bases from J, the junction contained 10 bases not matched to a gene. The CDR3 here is CASSQGLAITPETQYF. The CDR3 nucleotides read TGCGCCAGCAGCCAAGGACTAGCAATCACCCCGGAGACCCAGTACTTC.

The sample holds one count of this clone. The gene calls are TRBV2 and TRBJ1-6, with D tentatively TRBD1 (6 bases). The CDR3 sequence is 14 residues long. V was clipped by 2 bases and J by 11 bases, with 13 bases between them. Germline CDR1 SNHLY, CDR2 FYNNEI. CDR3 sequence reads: CASSEQGRGAPLHF. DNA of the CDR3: TGTGCCAGCAGTGAACAGGGGCGTGGGGCACCCCTCCACTTT.

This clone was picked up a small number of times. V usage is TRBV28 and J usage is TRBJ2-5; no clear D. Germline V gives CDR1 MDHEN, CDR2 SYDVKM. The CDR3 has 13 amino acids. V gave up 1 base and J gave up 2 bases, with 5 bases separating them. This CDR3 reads CASSLSNQETQYF. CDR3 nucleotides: TGTGCCAGCAGTTTATCCAATCAAGAGACCCAGTACTTC.

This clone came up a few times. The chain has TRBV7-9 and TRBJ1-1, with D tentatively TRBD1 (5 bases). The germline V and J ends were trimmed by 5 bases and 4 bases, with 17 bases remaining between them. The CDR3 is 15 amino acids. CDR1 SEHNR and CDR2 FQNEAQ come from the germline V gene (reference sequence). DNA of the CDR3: TGTGCCAGCAGCGTCACCGGGGGACGGGGCACTGAAGCTTTCTTT. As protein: CASSVTGGRGTEAFF.

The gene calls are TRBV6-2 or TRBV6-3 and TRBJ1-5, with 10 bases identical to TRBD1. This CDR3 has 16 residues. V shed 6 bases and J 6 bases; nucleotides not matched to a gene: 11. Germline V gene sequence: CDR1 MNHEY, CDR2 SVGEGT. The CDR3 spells CASRYSGQGVGQPQHF. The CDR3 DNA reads TGTGCCAGCAGATACAGTGGACAGGGGGTAGGTCAGCCCCAGCATTTT.

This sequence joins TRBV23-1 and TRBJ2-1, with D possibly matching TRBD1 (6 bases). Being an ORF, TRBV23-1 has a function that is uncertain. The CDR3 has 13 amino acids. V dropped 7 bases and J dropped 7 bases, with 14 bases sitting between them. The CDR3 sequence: CASTPGACNEQFF. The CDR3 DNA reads TGCGCCAGCACCCCAGGGGCCTGTAATGAGCAGTTCTTC.

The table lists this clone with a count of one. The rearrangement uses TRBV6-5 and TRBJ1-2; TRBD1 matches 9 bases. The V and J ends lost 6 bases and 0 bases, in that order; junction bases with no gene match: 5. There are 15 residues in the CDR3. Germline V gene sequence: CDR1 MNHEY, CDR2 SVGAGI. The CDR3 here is CASSRDRAANYGYTF. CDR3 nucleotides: TGTGCCAGCAGCCGGGACAGGGCAGCTAACTATGGCTACACCTTC.

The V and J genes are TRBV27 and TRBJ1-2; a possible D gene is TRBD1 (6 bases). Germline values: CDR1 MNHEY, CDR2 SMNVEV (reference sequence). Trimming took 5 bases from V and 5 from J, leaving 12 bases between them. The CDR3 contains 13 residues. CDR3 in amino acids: CASSNPGEYGYTF. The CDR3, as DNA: TGTGCCAGCAGTAACCCAGGGGAATATGGCTACACCTTC.

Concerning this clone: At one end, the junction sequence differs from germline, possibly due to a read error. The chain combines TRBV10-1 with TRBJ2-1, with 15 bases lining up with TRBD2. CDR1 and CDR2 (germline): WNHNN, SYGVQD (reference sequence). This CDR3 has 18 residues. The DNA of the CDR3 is TGCGCCAGCACTGAGGGACTAGCGGGAGGTCGTTTTAGCAATGAGCAGTTCTTC. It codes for CASTEGLAGGRFSNEQFF.

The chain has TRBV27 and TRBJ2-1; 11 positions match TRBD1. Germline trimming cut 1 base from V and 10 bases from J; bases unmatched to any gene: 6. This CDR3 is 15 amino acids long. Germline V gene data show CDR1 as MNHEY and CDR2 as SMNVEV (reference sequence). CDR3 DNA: TGTGCCAGCAGTTTATTAGGACAGGGGGCAGGCGAGCAGTTCTTC. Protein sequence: CASSLLGQGAGEQFF.

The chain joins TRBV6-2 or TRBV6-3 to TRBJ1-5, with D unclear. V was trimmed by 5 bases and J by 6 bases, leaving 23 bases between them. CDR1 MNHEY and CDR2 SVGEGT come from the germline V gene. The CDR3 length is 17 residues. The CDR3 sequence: CASSPPEGPPKSQPQHF. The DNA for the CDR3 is TGTGCCAGCAGTCCCCCGGAGGGCCCACCAAAGTCTCAGCCCCAGCATTTT.

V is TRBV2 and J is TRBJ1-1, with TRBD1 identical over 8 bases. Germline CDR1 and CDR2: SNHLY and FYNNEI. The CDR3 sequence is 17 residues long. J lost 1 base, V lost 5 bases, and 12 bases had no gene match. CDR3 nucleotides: TGTGCCAGCAGTATAGGGACAGGCGGTCGAGCGAACACTGAAGCTTTCTTT. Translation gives CASSIGTGGRANTEAFF.